This T cell receptor (beta chain) was sequenced during a study of chronic HIV infection and antiretroviral therapy. TCRdb re-called the 5' RACE reads with MiXCR, one entry per CDR3 protein. Among fewer than 40,000 distinct CDR3 sequences listed, 7% to 10% were seen once. This clonotype was detected ten times or more. CDR1 and CDR2 from the germline V gene are GTSNPN and SVGIG (reference sequence). Trimming took off 3 bases at V and 0 bases at J, with 10 bases between the two ends. The CDR3 has 14 amino acids. This chain joins TRBV30 and TRBJ2-3, with D hard to call. This TCR was recovered from an adult who had HIV and had not received antiretroviral therapy, or was an uninfected healthy control (not recorded which). Material for sequencing was peripheral blood. The CDR3 here is CAWSQTGSTDTQYF. CDR3 nucleotide sequence: TGTGCCTGGAGCCAGACCGGGAGCACAGATACGCAGTATTTT.